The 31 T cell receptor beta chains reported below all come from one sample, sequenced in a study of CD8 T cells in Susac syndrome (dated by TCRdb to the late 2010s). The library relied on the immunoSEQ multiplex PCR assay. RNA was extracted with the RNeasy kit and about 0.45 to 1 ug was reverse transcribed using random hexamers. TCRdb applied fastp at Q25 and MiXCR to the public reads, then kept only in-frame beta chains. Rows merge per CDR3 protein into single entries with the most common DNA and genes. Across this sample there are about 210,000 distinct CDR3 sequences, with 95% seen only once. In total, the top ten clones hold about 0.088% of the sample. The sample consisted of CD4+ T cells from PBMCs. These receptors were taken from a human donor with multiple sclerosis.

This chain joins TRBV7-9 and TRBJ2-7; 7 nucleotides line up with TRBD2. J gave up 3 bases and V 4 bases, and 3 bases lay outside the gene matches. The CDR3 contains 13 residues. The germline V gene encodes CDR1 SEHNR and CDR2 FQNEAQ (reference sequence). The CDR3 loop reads CASSSASGYEQYF. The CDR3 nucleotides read TGTGCCAGCAGCTCCGCTAGCGGCTACGAGCAGTACTTC. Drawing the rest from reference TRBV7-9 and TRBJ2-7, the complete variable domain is DTGVSQNPRHKITKRGQNVTFRCDPISEHNRLYWYRQTLGQGPEFLTYFQNEAQLEKSRLLSDRFSAERPKGSFSTLEIQRTEQGDSAMYLCASSSASGYEQYFGPGTRLTVT.

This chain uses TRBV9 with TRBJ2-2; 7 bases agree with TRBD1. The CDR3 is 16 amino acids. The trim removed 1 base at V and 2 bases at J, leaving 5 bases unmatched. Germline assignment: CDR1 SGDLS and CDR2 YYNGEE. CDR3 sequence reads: CASSVRGTANTGELFF. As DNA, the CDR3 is TGTGCCAGCAGCGTAAGAGGGACAGCCAACACCGGGGAGCTGTTTTTT.

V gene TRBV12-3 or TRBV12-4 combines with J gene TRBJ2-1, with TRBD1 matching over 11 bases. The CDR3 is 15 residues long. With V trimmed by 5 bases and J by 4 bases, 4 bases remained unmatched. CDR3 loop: CASSPGQGAYNEQFF. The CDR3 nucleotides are TGTGCCAGCAGTCCTGGACAGGGGGCATACAATGAGCAGTTCTTC.

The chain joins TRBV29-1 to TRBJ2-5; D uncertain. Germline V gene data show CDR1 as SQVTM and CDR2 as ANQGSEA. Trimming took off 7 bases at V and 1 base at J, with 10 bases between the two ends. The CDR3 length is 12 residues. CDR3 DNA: TGCAGCGCCGAACACAGCCAAGAGACCCAGTACTTC. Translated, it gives CSAEHSQETQYF.

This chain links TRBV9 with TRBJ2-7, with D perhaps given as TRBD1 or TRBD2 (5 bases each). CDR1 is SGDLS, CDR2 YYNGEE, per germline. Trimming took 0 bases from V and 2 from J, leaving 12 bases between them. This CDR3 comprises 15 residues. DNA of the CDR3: TGTGCCAGCAGCGTAGCCAACGGGGCTACCTACGAGCAGTACTTC. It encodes CASSVANGATYEQYF.

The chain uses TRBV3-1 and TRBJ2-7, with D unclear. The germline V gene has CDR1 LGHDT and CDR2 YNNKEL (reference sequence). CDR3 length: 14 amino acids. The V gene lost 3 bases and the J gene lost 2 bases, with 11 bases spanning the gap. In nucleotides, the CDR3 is TGTGCCAGCAGCCACCGGACGGGTCCCTACGAGCAGTACTTC. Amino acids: CASSHRTGPYEQYF.

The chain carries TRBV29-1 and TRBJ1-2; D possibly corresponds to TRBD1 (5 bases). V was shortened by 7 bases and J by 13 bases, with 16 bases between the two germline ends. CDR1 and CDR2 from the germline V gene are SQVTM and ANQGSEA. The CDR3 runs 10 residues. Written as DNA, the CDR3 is TGCAGCGCCCTCGAGGGGCAGGTCACCTTC. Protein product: CSALEGQVTF.

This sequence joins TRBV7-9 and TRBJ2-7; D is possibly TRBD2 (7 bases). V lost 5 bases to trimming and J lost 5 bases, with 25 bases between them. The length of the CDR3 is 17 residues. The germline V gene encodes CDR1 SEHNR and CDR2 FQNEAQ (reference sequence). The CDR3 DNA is TGTGCCAGCAGCCCCCTCACCCCGCGGGGGCTGAGCAACGAGCAGTACTTC. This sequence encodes CASSPLTPRGLSNEQYF. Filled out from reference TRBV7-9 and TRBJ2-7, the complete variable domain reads DTGVSQNPRHKITKRGQNVTFRCDPISEHNRLYWYRQTLGQGPEFLTYFQNEAQLEKSRLLSDRFSAERPKGSFSTLEIQRTEQGDSAMYLCASSPLTPRGLSNEQYFGPGTRLTVT.

The CDR3 spells CSAQDFRETQYF. The CDR3 DNA is TGCAGTGCGCAGGATTTTCGGGAGACCCAGTACTTC. The V call is TRBV20-1, the J call TRBJ2-5, with D unclear. Germline-derived CDR1 and CDR2 are DFQATT and SNEGSKA (reference sequence). Trimming took 6 bases from V and 5 from J, leaving 13 bases between them. The CDR3 is made up of 12 amino acids.

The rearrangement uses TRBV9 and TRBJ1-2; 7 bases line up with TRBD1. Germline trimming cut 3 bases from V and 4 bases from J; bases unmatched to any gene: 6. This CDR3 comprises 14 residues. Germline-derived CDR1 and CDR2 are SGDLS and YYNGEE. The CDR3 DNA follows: TGTGCCAGCAGCGCAGGGGGAAGAGGCTATGGCTACACCTTC. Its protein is CASSAGGRGYGYTF.

CDR3 sequence (DNA): TGTGCCAGCAGTTTCCACTGGGAGACTCAGTTCTTC. Protein sequence: CASSFHWETQFF. The rearrangement uses TRBV12-3 or TRBV12-4 and TRBJ2-1; the D gene is possibly TRBD2 (5 bases). Trimming removed 3 bases from V and 13 bases from J, with 13 bases in between. There are 12 residues in the CDR3.

The CDR3 bases are TGTGCCAGCAGCGCGACTAGCGGGGGGCCGGACACAGATACGCAGTATTTT. Its translation is CASSATSGGPDTDTQYF. This chain uses TRBV9 with TRBJ2-3; 13 nucleotides agree with TRBD2. The J segment lost 2 bases and the V segment lost 3 bases, leaving 6 bases of the junction unmatched. CDR1 is SGDLS and CDR2 is YYNGEE in the germline V gene. The CDR3 covers 17 residues.

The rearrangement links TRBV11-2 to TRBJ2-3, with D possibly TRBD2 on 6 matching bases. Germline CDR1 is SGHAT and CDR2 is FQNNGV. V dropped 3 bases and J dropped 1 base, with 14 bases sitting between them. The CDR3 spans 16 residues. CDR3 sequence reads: CASSFPAGGGTDTQYF. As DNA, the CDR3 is TGTGCCAGCAGCTTTCCTGCCGGAGGGGGCACAGATACGCAGTATTTT.

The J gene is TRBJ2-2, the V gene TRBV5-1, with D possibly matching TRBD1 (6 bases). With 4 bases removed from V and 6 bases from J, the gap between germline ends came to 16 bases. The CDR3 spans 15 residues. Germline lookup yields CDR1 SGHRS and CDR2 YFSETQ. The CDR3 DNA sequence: TGCGCCAGCAGCACTACAGGGAAGGGCGCCGGGGAGCTGTTTTTT. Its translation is CASSTTGKGAGELFF.

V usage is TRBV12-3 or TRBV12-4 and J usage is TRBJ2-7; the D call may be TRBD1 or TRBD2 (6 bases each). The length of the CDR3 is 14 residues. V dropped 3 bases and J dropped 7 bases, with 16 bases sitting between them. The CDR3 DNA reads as TGTGCCAGCAGTTTCTTTGGGGGGCGGGAAGAGCAGTACTTC. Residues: CASSFFGGREEQYF.

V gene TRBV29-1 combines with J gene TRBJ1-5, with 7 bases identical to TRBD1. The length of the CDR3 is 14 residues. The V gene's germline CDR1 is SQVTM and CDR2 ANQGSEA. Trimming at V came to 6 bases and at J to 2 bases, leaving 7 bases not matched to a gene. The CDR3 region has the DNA TGCAGCGTGAGCCAAACAGGGGGCAATCAGCCCCAGCATTTT. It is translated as CSVSQTGGNQPQHF.

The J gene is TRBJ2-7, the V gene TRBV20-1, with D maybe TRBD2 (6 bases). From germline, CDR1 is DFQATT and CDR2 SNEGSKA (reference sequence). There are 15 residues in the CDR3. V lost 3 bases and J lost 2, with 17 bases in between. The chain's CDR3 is CSARDYSTGTYEQYF. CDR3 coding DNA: TGCAGTGCTAGGGACTATTCGACTGGGACCTACGAGCAGTACTTC.

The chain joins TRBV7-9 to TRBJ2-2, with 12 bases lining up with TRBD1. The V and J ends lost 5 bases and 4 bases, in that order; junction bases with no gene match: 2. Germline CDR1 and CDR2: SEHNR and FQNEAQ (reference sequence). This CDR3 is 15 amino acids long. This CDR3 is CASSPGQGATGELFF. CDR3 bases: TGTGCCAGCAGCCCGGGACAGGGGGCCACCGGGGAGCTGTTTTTT.

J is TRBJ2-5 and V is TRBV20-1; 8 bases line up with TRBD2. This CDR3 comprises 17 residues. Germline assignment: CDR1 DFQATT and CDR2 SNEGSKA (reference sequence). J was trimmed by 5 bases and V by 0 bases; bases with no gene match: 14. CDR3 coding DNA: TGCAGTGCTAGAGATCTGAGAAGCGGGGGTTGGCAGGAGACCCAGTACTTC. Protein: CSARDLRSGGWQETQYF.

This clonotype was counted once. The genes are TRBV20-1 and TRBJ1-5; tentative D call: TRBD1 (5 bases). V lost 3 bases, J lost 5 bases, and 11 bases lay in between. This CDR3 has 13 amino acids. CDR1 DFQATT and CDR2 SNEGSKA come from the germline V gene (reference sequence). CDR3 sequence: CSASGEGYQPQHF. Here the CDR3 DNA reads TGCAGTGCTAGTGGTGAGGGGTATCAGCCCCAGCATTTT.

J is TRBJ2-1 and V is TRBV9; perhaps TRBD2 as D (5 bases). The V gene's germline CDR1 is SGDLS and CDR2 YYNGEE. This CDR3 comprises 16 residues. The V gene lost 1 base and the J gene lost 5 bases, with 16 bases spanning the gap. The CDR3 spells CASSVLPGFGHNEQFF. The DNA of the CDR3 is TGTGCCAGCAGCGTATTACCGGGGTTCGGCCACAATGAGCAGTTCTTC.

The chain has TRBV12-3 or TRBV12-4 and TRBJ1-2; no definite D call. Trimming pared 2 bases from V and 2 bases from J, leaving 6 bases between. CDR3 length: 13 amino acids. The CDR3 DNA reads TGTGCCAGCAGTTTAACCAGGAACTATGGCTACACCTTC. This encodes CASSLTRNYGYTF.

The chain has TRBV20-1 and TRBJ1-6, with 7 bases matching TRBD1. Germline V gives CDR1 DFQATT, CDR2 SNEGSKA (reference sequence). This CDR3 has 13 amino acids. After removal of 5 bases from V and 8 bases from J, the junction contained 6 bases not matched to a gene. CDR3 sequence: CSAPGTVDSPLHF. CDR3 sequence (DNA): TGCAGTGCTCCCGGGACAGTCGATTCACCCCTCCACTTT.

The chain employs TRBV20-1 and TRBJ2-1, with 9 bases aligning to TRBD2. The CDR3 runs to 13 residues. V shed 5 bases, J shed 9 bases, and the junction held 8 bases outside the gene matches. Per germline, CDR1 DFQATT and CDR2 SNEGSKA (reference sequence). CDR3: CSALIGTSFEQFF. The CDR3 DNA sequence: TGCAGTGCTCTAATCGGGACTAGCTTTGAGCAGTTCTTC.

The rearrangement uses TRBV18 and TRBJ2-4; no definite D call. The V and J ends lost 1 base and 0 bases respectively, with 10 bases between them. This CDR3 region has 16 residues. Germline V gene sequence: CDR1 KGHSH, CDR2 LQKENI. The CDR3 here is CASSPQKRIAKNIQYF. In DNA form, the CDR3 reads TGTGCCAGCTCACCACAGAAAAGAATAGCCAAAAACATTCAGTACTTC. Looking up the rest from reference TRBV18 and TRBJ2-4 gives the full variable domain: NAGVMQNPRHLVRRRGQEARLRCSPMKGHSHVYWYRQLPEEGLKFMVYLQKENIIDESGMPKERFSAEFPKEGPSILRIQQVVRGDSAAYFCASSPQKRIAKNIQYFGAGTRLSVL.

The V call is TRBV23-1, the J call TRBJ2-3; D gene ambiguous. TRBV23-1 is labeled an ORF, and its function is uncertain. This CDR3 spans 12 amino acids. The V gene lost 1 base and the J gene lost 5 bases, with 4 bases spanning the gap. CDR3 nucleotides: TGCGCCAGCAGTCAATGGCGAGATACGCAGTATTTT. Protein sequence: CASSQWRDTQYF.

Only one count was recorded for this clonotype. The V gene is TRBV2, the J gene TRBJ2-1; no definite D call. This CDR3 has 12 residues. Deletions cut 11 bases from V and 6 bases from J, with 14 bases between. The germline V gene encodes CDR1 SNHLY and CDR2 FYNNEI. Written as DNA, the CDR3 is TGTGCCGGCGGACCCGACGGCAATGAGCAGTTCTTC. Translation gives CAGGPDGNEQFF. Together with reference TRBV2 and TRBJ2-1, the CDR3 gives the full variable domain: EPEVTQTPSHQVTQMGQEVILRCVPISNHLYFYWYRQILGQKVEFLVSFYNNEISEKSEIFDDQFSVERPDGSNFTLKIRSTKLEDSAMYFCAGGPDGNEQFFGPGTRLTVL.

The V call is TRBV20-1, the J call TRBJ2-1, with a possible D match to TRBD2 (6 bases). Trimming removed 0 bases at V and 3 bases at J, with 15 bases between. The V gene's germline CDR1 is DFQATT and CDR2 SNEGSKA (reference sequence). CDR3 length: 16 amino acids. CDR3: CSARDQLADNYNEQFF. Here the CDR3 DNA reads TGCAGTGCTAGAGATCAATTAGCGGACAACTACAATGAGCAGTTCTTC.

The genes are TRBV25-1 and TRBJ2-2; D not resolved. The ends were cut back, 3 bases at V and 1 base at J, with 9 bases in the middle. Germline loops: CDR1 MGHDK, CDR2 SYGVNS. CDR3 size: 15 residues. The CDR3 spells CASSDPHKNTGELFF. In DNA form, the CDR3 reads TGTGCCAGCAGTGATCCCCACAAGAACACCGGGGAGCTGTTTTTT.

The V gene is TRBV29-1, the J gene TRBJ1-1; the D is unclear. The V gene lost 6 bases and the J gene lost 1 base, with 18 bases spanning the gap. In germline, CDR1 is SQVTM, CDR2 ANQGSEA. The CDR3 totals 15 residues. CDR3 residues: CSVSLSPFSNTEAFF. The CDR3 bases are TGCAGCGTCTCTTTATCTCCGTTTTCGAACACTGAAGCTTTCTTT.

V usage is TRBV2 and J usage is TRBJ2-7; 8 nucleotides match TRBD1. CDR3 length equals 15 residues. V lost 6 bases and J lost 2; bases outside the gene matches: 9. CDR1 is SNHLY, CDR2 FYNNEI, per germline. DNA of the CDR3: TGTGCCAGCAGGGACGGACAGGGCCTACCCTACGAGCAGTACTTC. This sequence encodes CASRDGQGLPYEQYF.